The next 10 T cell receptor beta chains were all read from a single sample in a study of identical twins. One entry per CDR3 protein, called by TCRdb with MiXCR from the 5' RACE reads. Here the sample spans about 520,000 distinct CDR3 sequences, approximately 22% being singletons. The same data also went into a second study, on T cells expressing NK-cell markers.

The sequencing input was CD4+ T cells sorted from blood. The receptors originated from a woman aged 18 to 35 in good health.

As regards this clonotype: A much larger clone lies one base from this, so it may be a read error. The rearrangement uses TRBV6-6 and TRBJ2-2, with D possibly being TRBD2 (5 bases). V was trimmed by 7 bases and J by 0 bases, leaving 6 bases between them. Germline CDR1 and CDR2: MNHNY and SVGAGI (reference sequence). The CDR3 sequence is 13 residues long. This CDR3 reads CASKDSNTGELFF. The CDR3 bases are TGTGCCAGCAAGGACTCGAACACCGGGGAGCTGTTTTTT.

This clonotype has just a few counts. This rearrangement joins TRBV5-5 to TRBJ1-1; tentatively, D is TRBD1 (6 bases). The CDR3 has 15 residues. Germline CDR1 SGHKS, CDR2 YYEKEE (reference sequence). The V end lost 0 bases, the J end lost 8 bases, and 17 bases lay between the germline ends. CDR3 sequence: CASSLGFSSGTEAFF. CDR3 in DNA: TGTGCCAGCAGCTTGGGGTTTTCATCCGGGACAGAAGCTTTCTTT.

This clonotype has a handful of counts. The chain employs TRBV12-5 and TRBJ2-1; TRBD2 aligns across 9 bases. The V gene end was trimmed by 5 bases and the J gene end by 4 bases; junction bases not matched to a gene: 3. The length of the CDR3 is 14 residues. Germline CDR1 LGHNT, CDR2 FRNRAP. The CDR3 protein is CASGRLAAYNEQFF. The CDR3 DNA sequence: TGTGCTAGTGGTCGACTAGCGGCATACAATGAGCAGTTCTTC. The full variable domain, in which reference TRBV12-5 and TRBJ2-1 provide the parts outside the CDR3, is DARVTQTPRHKVTEMGQEVTMRCQPILGHNTVFWYRQTMMQGLELLAYFRNRAPLDDSGMPKDRFSAEMPDATLATLKIQPSEPRDSAVYFCASGRLAAYNEQFFGPGTRLTVL.

This chain joins TRBV11-2 and TRBJ2-7; D uncertain. With 2 bases removed from V and 2 bases from J, the gap between germline ends came to 10 bases. The CDR3 is 14 amino acids. CDR1 is SGHAT and CDR2 is FQNNGV in the germline V gene. The CDR3 DNA follows: TGTGCCAGCAGCTTATCTTATGGGGCCTACGAGCAGTACTTC. Translation: CASSLSYGAYEQYF.

This clonotype was counted many times. CDR3 loop: CSARVTGRGYEQYF. The DNA for the CDR3 is TGCAGTGCTAGGGTGACAGGTAGGGGCTACGAGCAGTACTTC. The rearrangement links TRBV20-1 to TRBJ2-7; weak D call: TRBD1 (6 bases). This CDR3 is built from 14 residues. V was cut by 3 bases and J by 3 bases, with 15 bases left in between. Germline-derived CDR1 and CDR2 are DFQATT and SNEGSKA (reference sequence).

There are a few counts of this clonotype. The genes are TRBV7-6 and TRBJ2-3; D ambiguous. Per the germline V gene, CDR1 is SGHVS and CDR2 is FNYEAQ. V shed 1 base and J shed 3 bases, with 14 bases lying between them. CDR3 length equals 16 residues. The CDR3 DNA is TGTGCCAGCAGCTTAGTTGAACGGGCCCGGACAGATACGCAGTATTTT. Translating it yields CASSLVERARTDTQYF.

This clonotype was seen more than once but under ten times. The chain uses TRBV12-3 or TRBV12-4 and TRBJ1-1; D gene unclear. Trimming took off 5 bases at V and 1 base at J, with 11 bases between the two ends. The length of the CDR3 is 14 residues. The CDR3 DNA is TGTGCCAGCAGTGACCGGGAGGGGAACACTGAAGCTTTCTTT. The encoded protein is CASSDREGNTEAFF.

The chain joins TRBV5-1 to TRBJ2-7; 12 nucleotides match TRBD1. Germline CDR1 and CDR2: SGHRS and YFSETQ. V lost 4 bases, J lost 7 bases, and 12 bases stayed unmatched. The CDR3 loop spans 16 amino acids. As DNA, the CDR3 is TGCGCCAGCAGCGAGGGACAGGGGGCGATCCGTAGGGAGCAGTACTTC. This encodes CASSEGQGAIRREQYF.

The chain links TRBV25-1 to TRBJ2-2, with 8 bases matching TRBD1. The trim removed 3 bases at V and 5 bases at J, leaving 8 bases unmatched. In germline, CDR1 is MGHDK, CDR2 SYGVNS. The CDR3 extends over 16 amino acids. CDR3 amino acids: CASSDPRGRGTGELFF. The CDR3 region has the DNA TGTGCCAGCAGTGACCCCAGGGGGCGTGGGACCGGGGAGCTGTTTTTT.

The rearrangement uses TRBV7-8 and TRBJ2-1; D gene uncertain. V was cut by 1 base and J by 1 base, with 5 bases left in between. CDR1 SGHVS and CDR2 FQNEAQ come from the germline V gene. The CDR3 is 14 amino acids. For the CDR3, the DNA is TGTGCCAGCAGCTTAGACCATTCCTACAATGAGCAGTTCTTC. This sequence encodes CASSLDHSYNEQFF.